The rows below give T cell receptor beta chains drawn from one sample of a study of cytomegalovirus exposure and HLA in healthy donors. This table comes from immunoSEQ multiplex PCR, and its TCRdb copy is limited to in-frame clones, with some not included. Of fewer than 200,000 clones listed, over 70% are singletons. Sequenced: PBMCs. The receptors derive from a man aged 35-49 years in good health and CMV-seronegative. The CDR3 runs from the conserved cysteine through the conserved F or W. D genes are given only for firm matches. The listing skips clone size in some rows; elsewhere it reads once, few, many or a size class.

v_gene	d_gene	abundance	j_gene	CDR3nt	CDR3aa
TRBV19	TRBD1	-	TRBJ2-3	TGTGCCAGTAGTATAGGGACAGGCGTTGATACGCAGTATTTT	CASSIGTGVDTQYF
TRBV18	TRBD2	once	TRBJ2-2	TGTGCCAGCTCACAACCGACTAGCGGGAGGATCGGGGAGCTGTTTTTT	CASSQPTSGRIGELFF
TRBV29-1	TRBD2	-	TRBJ2-7	TGCAGCGTGGAGACTAGCGGGTACGAGCAGTACTTC	CSVETSGYEQYF
TRBV7-9	-	-	TRBJ2-7	TGTTCCAGCACCGCCACCGGAGGGACCGAGCAGTACTTC	CSSTATGGTEQYF
TRBV11-2	-	-	TRBJ1-2	TGTGCCAGCAGCTTAGGGGGGCTTTGGGGCTACACCTTC	CASSLGGLWGYTF
TRBV2	-	-	TRBJ2-7	TGTGCCAGCAGTGCCCTCTACGAGCAGTACTTC	CASSALYEQYF
TRBV5-4	TRBD1	-	TRBJ2-5	TGTGCCATCCCCGGTGGACAGGACGCCCAAGAGACCCAGTACTTC	CAIPGGQDAQETQYF
TRBV4-1	TRBD1	-	TRBJ2-2	TGCGCCGGGCGACGGGACAGGGCCTCCGGCGGGGAGCTGTTTTTT	CAGRRDRASGGELFF
TRBV5-4	-	once	TRBJ2-3	TGTGCCAGCAGCTCTGGGGTAGCGGCCACCCCGGATACGCAGTATTTT	CASSSGVAATPDTQYF
TRBV27	-	-	TRBJ2-4	TGTGCCAGCAGTTCCACCCAGACAGTTCTTGCCAAAAACATTCAGTACTTC	CASSSTQTVLAKNIQYF
TRBV4-3	-	-	TRBJ2-5	TGCGCCAGCAGCCAAGATAGGGGGATAAAGACCCAGTACTTC	CASSQDRGIKTQYF
TRBV18	-	-	TRBJ1-4	TGTGCCAGCTCACCACTCGCAACTAATGAAAAACTGTTTTTT	CASSPLATNEKLFF
TRBV27	TRBD2	once	TRBJ2-4	TGTGCCAAAGGGACGGGGGGTGCCAAAAACATTCAGTACTTC	CAKGTGGAKNIQYF
TRBV5-1	-	-	TRBJ1-4	TGCGCCAGCAGCCCTACCCCTTCAACTAATGAAAAACTGTTTTTT	CASSPTPSTNEKLFF
TRBV9	-	few	TRBJ1-6	TGTGCCAGCAGCGTAGGGGGGGGGCAAGGTTCACCCCTCCACTTT	CASSVGGGQGSPLHF
TRBV11-3	-	-	TRBJ2-2	TGTGCCAGCAGCTTAGGCGGGATAGCGAACACCGGGGAGCTGTTTTTT	CASSLGGIANTGELFF
TRBV15	-	once	TRBJ2-5	TGTGCCACCAGCAGATCCTACCCAGAGACCCAGTACTTC	CATSRSYPETQYF
TRBV7-2	TRBD2	-	TRBJ2-7	TGTGCCAGCAGCATCATAGCGGGGGGAAACTACGAGCAGTACTTC	CASSIIAGGNYEQYF
TRBV7-2	TRBD2	-	TRBJ2-1	TGTGCCAGCAGCTTAGTAAAGGGACTAGCGGGGGTCAATGAGCAGTTCTTC	CASSLVKGLAGVNEQFF
TRBV7-8	TRBD2	-	TRBJ2-7	TGTGCCAGCACCATACATGGGGGACTAGCGCGATCCTACGAGCAGTACTTC	CASTIHGGLARSYEQYF
TRBV7-9	-	-	TRBJ2-3	TGTGCCAGCAGCTTGTACACAGATACGCAGTATTTT	CASSLYTDTQYF
TRBV5-4	TRBD2	once	TRBJ2-5	TGTGCCAGCAGCTTTTCCCTGACTAGCGGGGAGGGGACCCAGTACTTC	CASSFSLTSGEGTQYF
TRBV5-5	-	few	TRBJ1-6	TGTGCCAGCAGCTCAGGGTCGGAGCTCCTCCACTTT	CASSSGSELLHF
TRBV18	TRBD1	-	TRBJ1-4	TGTGCCAGCTCACCACTCCGGGACAGCCATGAAAAACTGTTTTTT	CASSPLRDSHEKLFF
TRBV9	TRBD2	-	TRBJ2-1	TGTGCCAGCAGGGCTAGCGGGGGGCCCTCCAATGAGCAGTTCTTC	CASRASGGPSNEQFF
TRBV6-6	-	few	TRBJ1-1	TGTGCCAGCAGTTCCCAGGGCGCAGGTATGAACACTGAAGCTTTCTTT	CASSSQGAGMNTEAFF
TRBV11-2	TRBD1	-	TRBJ1-2	TGTGCCAGCAGCCATGTGGGTGGACAGGGGTGGGACTATGGCTACACCTTC	CASSHVGGQGWDYGYTF
TRBV13	-	-	TRBJ2-6	TGTGCCAGCAGCTTAGCGGTCTCTGGGGCCAACGTCCTGACTTTC	CASSLAVSGANVLTF
TRBV11-1	TRBD1	once	TRBJ2-7	TGTGCCAGCAGCCCAGACAGGGGCCCCCACGAGCAGTACTTC	CASSPDRGPHEQYF
TRBV5-1	TRBD1	once	TRBJ2-2	TGCGCCAGCAGCTCGGGACAGGGAGGTGGAACCGGGGAGCTGTTTTTT	CASSSGQGGGTGELFF
TRBV6-5	-	-	TRBJ2-2	TGTGCCAGCAGTTTGAGGGCGAACACCGGGGAGCTGTTTTTT	CASSLRANTGELFF
TRBV7-2	-	-	TRBJ1-3	TGTGCCAGCAGCTTACATGCAGGGCCCTTCTCTGGAAACACCATATATTTT	CASSLHAGPFSGNTIYF
TRBV7-3	-	-	TRBJ2-1	TGTGCCAGCAGCTCCACCGGGGCTAGCGATGAGCAGTTCTTC	CASSSTGASDEQFF
TRBV9	TRBD2	once	TRBJ2-3	TGTGCCAGCAGCGTAGAAACTAGCGGGAGTGGTGATACGCAGTATTTT	CASSVETSGSGDTQYF
TRBV6-4	TRBD1	-	TRBJ1-5	TGTGCCAGCAGTGACCGCTTCGGGGACAGGGGAAGAAGGGGTCAGCCCCAGCATTTT	CASSDRFGDRGRRGQPQHF
TRBV10-3	-	-	TRBJ1-4	TGTGCCATCAGTGATTCGGGGTTGGGGGAAAAACTGTTTTTT	CAISDSGLGEKLFF
TRBV7-7	-	-	TRBJ2-5	TGTGCCAGCAGCCGAGGGACTGGACAAGAGACCCAGTACTTC	CASSRGTGQETQYF
TRBV11-2	TRBD1	-	TRBJ2-7	TGTGCCAGCAGCTTAGTTCGGACAGGCATGTACTTC	CASSLVRTGMYF
TRBV29-1	-	-	TRBJ1-2	TGCAGCGTGACTGGAGACGCAAGCTATGGCTACACCTTC	CSVTGDASYGYTF
TRBV2	-	-	TRBJ2-7	TGTGCCAGCTCCTATGGCTACGAGCAGTACTTC	CASSYGYEQYF
TRBV11-3	-	once	TRBJ1-2	TGTGCCAGCAGCAACTACAGGGTGTCGAACTATGGCTACACCTTC	CASSNYRVSNYGYTF
TRBV7-9	TRBD1	-	TRBJ2-1	TGTGCCAGCACCAACGGCTGGGGACAGGGGACCTCCTACAATGAGCAGTTCTTC	CASTNGWGQGTSYNEQFF
TRBV4-3	TRBD1	-	TRBJ2-7	TGCGCCAGCAGCCGTCTACAGGGGGACGAGCAGTACTTC	CASSRLQGDEQYF
TRBV6-1	TRBD2	few	TRBJ2-7	TGTGCCAGCAGTGCGGAAGCGGGGGCCCCCTACGAGCAGTACTTC	CASSAEAGAPYEQYF
TRBV6-6	-	-	TRBJ1-2	TGTGCCAGCAGGGACGTAACAGGGTACGGCTATGGCTACACCTTC	CASRDVTGYGYGYTF
TRBV29-1	TRBD1	-	TRBJ1-3	TGCAGTGCCGCCCCGGGACAGGGAAACACCATATATTTT	CSAAPGQGNTIYF